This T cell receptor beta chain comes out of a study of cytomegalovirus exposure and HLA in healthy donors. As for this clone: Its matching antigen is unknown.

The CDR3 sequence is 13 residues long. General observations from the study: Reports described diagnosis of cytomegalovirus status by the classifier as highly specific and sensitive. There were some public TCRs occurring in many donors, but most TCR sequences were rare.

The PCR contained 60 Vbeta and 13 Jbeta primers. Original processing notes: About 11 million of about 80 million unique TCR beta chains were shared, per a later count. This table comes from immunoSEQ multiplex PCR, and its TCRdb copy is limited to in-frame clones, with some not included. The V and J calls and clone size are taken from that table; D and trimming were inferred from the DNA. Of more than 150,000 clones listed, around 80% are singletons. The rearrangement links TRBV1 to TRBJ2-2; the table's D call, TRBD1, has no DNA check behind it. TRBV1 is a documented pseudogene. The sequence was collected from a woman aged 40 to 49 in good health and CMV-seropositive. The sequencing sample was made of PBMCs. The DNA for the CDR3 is TGCACCAGCAGCCGACAGGGGGCCGGGGAGCTGTTTTTT. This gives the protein CTSSRQGAGELFF.